Many counts were recorded for the clone carrying this T cell receptor beta chain. Its cognate antigen is unknown. Unique molecular identifiers were present on the cDNA, which also gained a universal primer site by template switching. Via MiXCR, TCRdb re-called the 5' RACE reads, giving one row per CDR3 protein. Here the sample spans 500,000 or so distinct CDR3 sequences, roughly 21% being singletons. The sample comes from a study of identical twins. Study conclusions and caveats: Twin pairs' shared out-of-frame alpha sequences were enriched in low generation probability.

Unmatched junction bases numbered 9, after V lost 11 bases and J lost 1 base. CDR3 length: 14 amino acids. Per the germline V gene, CDR1 is SNHLY and CDR2 is FYNNEI. This sample was also put to use in a study of T cells expressing NK-cell markers.

V gene TRBV2 combines with J gene TRBJ2-3; the match to TRBD2 covers 7 bases. This TCR derives from a woman under 30 in good health. The sample was CD4+ T cells sorted from blood. CDR3 amino acids: CAGGLGGGTDTQYF. For the CDR3, the DNA is TGTGCCGGAGGACTAGGCGGGGGCACAGATACGCAGTATTTT. The full variable domain, its missing parts supplied by reference TRBV2 and TRBJ2-3, is EPEVTQTPSHQVTQMGQEVILRCVPISNHLYFYWYRQILGQKVEFLVSFYNNEISEKSEIFDDQFSVERPDGSNFTLKIRSTKLEDSAMYFCAGGLGGGTDTQYFGPGTRLTVL.